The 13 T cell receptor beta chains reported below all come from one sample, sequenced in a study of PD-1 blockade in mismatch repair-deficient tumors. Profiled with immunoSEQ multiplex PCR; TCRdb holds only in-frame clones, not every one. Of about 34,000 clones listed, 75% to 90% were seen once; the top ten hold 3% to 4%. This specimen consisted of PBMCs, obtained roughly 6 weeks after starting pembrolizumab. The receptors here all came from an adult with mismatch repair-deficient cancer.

The CDR3 here is CASSRADSGRPYEQYF. The CDR3, as DNA: TGTGCCAGCAGCCGCGCGGATAGCGGGAGGCCCTACGAGCAGTACTTC. The chain couples TRBV7-9 to TRBJ2-7, with TRBD2 matching 10 bases. This CDR3 region has 16 residues. J lost 2 bases, V lost 5 bases, and 9 bases had no gene match. From germline, CDR1 is SEHNR and CDR2 FQNEAQ (reference sequence).

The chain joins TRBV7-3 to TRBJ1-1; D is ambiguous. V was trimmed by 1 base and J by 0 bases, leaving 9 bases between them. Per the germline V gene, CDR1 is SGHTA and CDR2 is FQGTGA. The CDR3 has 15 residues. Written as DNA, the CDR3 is TGTGCCAGCAGCTTAAATGCAGGATTGAACACTGAAGCTTTCTTT. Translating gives CASSLNAGLNTEAFF. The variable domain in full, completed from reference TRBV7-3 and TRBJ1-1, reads GAGVSQTPSNKVTEKGKYVELRCDPISGHTALYWYRQSLGQGPEFLIYFQGTGAADDSGLPNDRFFAVRPEGSVSTLKIQRTERGDSAVYLCASSLNAGLNTEAFFGQGTRLTVV.

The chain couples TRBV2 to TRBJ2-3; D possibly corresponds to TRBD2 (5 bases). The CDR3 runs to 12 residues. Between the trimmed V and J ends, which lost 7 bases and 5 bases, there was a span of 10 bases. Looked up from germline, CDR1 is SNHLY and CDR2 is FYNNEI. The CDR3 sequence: CASTTRLDTQYF. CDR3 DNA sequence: TGTGCCAGCACAACTAGGTTAGATACGCAGTATTTT.

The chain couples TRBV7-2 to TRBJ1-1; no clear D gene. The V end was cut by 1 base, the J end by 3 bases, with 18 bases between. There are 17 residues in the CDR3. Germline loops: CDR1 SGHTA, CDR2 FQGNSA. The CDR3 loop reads CASSLGTSPFGDTEAFF. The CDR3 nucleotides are TGTGCCAGCAGCTTAGGGACTTCTCCCTTTGGGGACACTGAAGCTTTCTTT.

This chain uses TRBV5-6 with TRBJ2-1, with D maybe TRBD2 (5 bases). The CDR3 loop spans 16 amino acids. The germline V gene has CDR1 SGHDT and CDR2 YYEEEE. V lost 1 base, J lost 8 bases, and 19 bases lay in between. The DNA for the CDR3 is TGTGCCAGCAGCTTGTTTCCAGCGGTACCGTCTGATGAGCAGTTCTTC. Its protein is CASSLFPAVPSDEQFF.

The CDR3 spells CASTTDRASGNTIYF. The CDR3 coding sequence is TGTGCCAGTACCACGGACAGGGCCTCTGGAAACACCATATATTTT. The gene calls are TRBV19 and TRBJ1-3; 8 bases are a match to TRBD1. J gave up 0 bases and V 7 bases, and 5 bases lay outside the gene matches. This CDR3 has 15 amino acids. CDR1 LNHDA and CDR2 SQIVND come from the germline V gene (reference sequence).

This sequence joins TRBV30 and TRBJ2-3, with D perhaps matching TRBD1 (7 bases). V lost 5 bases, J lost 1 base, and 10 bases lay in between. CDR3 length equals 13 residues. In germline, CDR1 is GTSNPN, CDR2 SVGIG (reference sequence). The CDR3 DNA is TGTGCCTGGGGGGGGACAGGCACAGATACGCAGTATTTT. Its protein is CAWGGTGTDTQYF.

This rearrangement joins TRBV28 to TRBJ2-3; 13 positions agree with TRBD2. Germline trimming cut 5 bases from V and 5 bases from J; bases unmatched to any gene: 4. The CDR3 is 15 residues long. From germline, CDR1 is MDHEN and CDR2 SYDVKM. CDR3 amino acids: CASSQWTSGRDTQYF. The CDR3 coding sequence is TGTGCCAGCAGTCAATGGACTAGCGGGAGAGATACGCAGTATTTT. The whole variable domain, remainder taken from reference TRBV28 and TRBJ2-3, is DVKVTQSSRYLVKRTGEKVFLECVQDMDHENMFWYRQDPGLGLRLIYFSYDVKMKEKGDIPEGYSVSREKKERFSLILESASTNQTSMYLCASSQWTSGRDTQYFGPGTRLTVL.

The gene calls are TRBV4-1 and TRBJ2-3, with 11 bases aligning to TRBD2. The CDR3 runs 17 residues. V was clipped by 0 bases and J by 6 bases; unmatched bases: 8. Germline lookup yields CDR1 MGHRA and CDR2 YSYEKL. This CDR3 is CASSQEGLAAPGDTQYF. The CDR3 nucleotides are TGCGCCAGCAGCCAAGAGGGACTAGCGGCGCCTGGCGATACGCAGTATTTT.

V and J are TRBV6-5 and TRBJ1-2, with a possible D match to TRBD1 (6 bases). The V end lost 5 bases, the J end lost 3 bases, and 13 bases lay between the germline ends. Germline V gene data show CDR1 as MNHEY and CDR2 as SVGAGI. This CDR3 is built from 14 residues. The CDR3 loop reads CASSLQGKDYGYTF. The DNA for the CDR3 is TGTGCCAGCAGTCTGCAGGGGAAGGACTATGGCTACACCTTC.

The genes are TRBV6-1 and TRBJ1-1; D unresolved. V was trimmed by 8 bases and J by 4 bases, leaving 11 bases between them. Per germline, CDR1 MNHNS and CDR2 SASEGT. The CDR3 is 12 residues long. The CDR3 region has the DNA TGTGCCAGCGGGTGGGAGGCCACTGAAGCTTTCTTT. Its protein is CASGWEATEAFF.

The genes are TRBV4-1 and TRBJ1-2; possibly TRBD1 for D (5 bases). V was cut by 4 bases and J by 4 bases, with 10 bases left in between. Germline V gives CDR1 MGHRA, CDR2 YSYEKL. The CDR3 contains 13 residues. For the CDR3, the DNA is TGCGCCAGCAGCCCCAGGGCCCTCTATGGCTACACCTTC. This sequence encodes CASSPRALYGYTF.

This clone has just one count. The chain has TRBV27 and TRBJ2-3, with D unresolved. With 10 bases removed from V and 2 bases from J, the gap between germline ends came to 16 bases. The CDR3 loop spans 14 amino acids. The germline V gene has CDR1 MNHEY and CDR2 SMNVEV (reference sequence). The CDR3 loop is CATQRSGTTDTQYF. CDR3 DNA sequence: TGTGCCACCCAACGATCGGGTACCACAGATACGCAGTATTTT.